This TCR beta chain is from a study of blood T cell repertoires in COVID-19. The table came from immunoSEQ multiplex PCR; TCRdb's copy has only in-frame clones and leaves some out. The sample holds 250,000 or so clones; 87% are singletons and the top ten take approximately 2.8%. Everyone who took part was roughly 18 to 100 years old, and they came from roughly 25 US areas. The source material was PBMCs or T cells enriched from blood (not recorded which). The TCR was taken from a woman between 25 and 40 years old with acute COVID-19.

This CDR3 is CASSQDLGPAGPQHF. CDR3 sequence (DNA): TGTGCCAGCAGCCAAGACCTTGGGCCCGCGGGGCCCCAGCATTTT. The V and J genes are TRBV3-1 (or the pseudogene TRBV3-2) and TRBJ1-5; D unclear. V lost 0 bases to trimming and J lost 9 bases, with 15 bases between them. Germline loops: CDR1 LGHDT, CDR2 YNNKEL (reference sequence). The CDR3 length is 15 residues.